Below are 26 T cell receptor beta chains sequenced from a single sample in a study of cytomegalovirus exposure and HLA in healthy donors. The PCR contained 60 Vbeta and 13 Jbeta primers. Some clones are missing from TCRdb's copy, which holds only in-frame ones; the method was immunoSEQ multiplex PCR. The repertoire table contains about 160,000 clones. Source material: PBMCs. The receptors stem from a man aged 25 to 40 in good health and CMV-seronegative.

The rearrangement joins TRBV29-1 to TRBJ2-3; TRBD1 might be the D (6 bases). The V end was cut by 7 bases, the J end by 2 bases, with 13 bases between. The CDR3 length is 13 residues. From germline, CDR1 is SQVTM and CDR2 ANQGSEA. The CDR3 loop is CSAHKGVTDTQYF. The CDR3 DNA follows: TGCAGCGCCCACAAGGGGGTCACAGATACGCAGTATTTT.

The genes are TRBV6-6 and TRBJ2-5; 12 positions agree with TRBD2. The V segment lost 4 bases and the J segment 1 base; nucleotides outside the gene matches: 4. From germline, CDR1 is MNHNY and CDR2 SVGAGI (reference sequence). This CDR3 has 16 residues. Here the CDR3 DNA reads TGTGCCAGCAGTTGGGGGACTAGCGGGCTCCAAGAGACCCAGTACTTC. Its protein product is CASSWGTSGLQETQYF.

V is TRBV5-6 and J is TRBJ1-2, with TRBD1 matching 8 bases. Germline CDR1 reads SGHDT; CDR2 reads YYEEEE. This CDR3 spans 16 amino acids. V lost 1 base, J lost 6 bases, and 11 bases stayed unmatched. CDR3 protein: CASSLNRGLFRDGYTF. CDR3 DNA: TGTGCCAGCAGCTTGAACAGGGGGTTGTTTAGAGATGGCTACACCTTC.

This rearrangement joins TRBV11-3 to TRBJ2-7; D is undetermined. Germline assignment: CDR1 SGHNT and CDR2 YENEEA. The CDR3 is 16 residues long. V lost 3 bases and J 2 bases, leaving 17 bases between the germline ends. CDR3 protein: CASSFLSSPITYEQYF. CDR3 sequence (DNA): TGTGCCAGCAGCTTTTTGTCGAGTCCAATAACCTACGAGCAGTACTTC.

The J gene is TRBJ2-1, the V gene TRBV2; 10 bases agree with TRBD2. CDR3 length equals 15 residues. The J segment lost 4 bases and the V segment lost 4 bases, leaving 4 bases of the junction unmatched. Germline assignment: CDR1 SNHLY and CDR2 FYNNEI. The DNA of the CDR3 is TGTGCCAGCAGTGCGCTAGCGGGGGTATACAATGAGCAGTTCTTC. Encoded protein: CASSALAGVYNEQFF.

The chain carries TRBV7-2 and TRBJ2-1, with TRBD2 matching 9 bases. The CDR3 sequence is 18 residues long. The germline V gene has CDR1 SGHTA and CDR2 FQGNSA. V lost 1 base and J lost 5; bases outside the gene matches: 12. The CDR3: CASSLVGGVAGADNEQFF. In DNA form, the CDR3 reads TGTGCCAGCAGCTTAGTTGGAGGTGTAGCGGGAGCAGACAATGAGCAGTTCTTC.

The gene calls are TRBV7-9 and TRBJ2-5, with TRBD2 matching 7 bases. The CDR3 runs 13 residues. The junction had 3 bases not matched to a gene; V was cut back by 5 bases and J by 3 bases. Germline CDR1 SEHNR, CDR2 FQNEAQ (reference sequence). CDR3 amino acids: CASSPSGKETQYF. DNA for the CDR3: TGTGCCAGCAGCCCGAGCGGGAAAGAGACCCAGTACTTC.

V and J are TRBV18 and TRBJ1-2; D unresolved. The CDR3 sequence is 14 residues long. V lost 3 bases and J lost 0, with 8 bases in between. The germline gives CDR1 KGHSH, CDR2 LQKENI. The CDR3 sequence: CASSPSEANYGYTF. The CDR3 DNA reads TGTGCCAGCTCACCCTCAGAAGCTAACTATGGCTACACCTTC.

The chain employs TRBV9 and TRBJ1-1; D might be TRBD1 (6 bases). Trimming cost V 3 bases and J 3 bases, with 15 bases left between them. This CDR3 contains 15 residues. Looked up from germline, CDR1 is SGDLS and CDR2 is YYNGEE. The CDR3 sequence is CASSAVTGFDTEAFF. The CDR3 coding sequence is TGTGCCAGCAGCGCCGTCACAGGGTTTGACACTGAAGCTTTCTTT.

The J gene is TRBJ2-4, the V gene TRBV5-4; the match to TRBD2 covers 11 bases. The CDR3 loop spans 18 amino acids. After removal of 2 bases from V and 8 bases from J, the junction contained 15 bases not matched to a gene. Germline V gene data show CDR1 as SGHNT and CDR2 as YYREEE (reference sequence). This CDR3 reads CASSFSGTSGSQGDIQYF. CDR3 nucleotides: TGTGCCAGCAGCTTCTCCGGGACTAGCGGTTCTCAGGGGGACATTCAGTACTTC.

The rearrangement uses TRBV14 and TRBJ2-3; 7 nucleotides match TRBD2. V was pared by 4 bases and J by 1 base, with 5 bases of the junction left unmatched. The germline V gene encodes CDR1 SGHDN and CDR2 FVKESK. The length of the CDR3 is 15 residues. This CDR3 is CASSRTSAGTDTQYF. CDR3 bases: TGTGCCAGCAGCCGAACTAGCGCCGGCACAGATACGCAGTATTTT. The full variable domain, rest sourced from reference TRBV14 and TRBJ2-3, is EAGVTQFPSHSVIEKGQTVTLRCDPISGHDNLYWYRRVMGKEIKFLLHFVKESKQDESGMPNNRFLAERTGGTYSTLKVQPAELEDSGVYFCASSRTSAGTDTQYFGPGTRLTVL.

The CDR3 sequence is CASSLDGRVDQPQHF. The CDR3 coding sequence is TGTGCCAGCAGCTTGGACGGCAGGGTTGATCAGCCCCAGCATTTT. The V and J genes are TRBV5-8 and TRBJ1-5; D is possibly TRBD1 (5 bases). Germline lookup yields CDR1 SGHTS and CDR2 YDEGEE. The CDR3 consists of 15 residues. V lost 0 bases and J lost 5, with 12 bases in between.

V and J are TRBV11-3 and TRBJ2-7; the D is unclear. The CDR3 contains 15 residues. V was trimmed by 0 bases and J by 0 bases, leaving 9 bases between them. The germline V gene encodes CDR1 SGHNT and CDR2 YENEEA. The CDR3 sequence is CASSLEVRISYEQYF. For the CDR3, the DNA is TGTGCCAGCAGCTTAGAAGTCAGAATCTCCTACGAGCAGTACTTC.

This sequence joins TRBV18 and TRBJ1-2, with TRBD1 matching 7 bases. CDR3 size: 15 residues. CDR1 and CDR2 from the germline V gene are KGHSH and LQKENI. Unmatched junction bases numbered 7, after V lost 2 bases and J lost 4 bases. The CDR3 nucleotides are TGTGCCAGCTCACCAGGGACAGATCGAAGCTATGGCTACACCTTC. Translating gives CASSPGTDRSYGYTF.

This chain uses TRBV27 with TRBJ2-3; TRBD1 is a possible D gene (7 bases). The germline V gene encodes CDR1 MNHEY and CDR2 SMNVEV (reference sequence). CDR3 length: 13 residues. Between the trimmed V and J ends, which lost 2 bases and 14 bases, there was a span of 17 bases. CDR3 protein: CASSLGQVGGRYF. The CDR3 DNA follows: TGTGCCAGCAGTTTAGGACAGGTGGGGGGACGGTATTTT.

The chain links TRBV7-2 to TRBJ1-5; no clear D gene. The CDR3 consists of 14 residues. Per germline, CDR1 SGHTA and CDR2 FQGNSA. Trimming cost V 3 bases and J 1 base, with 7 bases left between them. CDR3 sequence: CASSFSPSNQPQHF. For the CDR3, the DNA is TGTGCCAGCAGCTTTTCCCCAAGCAATCAGCCCCAGCATTTT.

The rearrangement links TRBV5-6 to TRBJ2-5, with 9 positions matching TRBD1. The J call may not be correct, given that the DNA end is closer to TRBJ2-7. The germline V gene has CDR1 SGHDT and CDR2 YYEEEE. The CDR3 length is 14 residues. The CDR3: CASSLPGQGHEQYF. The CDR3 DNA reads TGTGCCAGCAGTCTCCCGGGACAGGGACACGAGCAGTACTTC.

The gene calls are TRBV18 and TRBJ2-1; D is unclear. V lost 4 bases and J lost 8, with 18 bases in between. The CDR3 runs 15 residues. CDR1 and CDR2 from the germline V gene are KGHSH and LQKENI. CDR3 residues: CASSQFRSPQDEQFF. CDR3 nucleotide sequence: TGTGCCAGCTCACAATTTAGATCACCTCAAGATGAGCAGTTCTTC.

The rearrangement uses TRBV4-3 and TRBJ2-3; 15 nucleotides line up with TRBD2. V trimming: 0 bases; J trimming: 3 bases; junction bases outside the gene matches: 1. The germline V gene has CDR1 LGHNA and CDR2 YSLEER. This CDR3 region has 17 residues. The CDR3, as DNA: TGCGCCAGCAGCCAAGAGGGACTAGCGGGAGGAACAGATACGCAGTATTTT. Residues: CASSQEGLAGGTDTQYF.

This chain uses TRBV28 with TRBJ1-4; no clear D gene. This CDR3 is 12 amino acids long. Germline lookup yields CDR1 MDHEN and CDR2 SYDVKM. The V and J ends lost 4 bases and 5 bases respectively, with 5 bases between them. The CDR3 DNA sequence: TGTGCCAGCAGTTCTAGGAATGAAAAACTGTTTTTT. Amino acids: CASSSRNEKLFF.

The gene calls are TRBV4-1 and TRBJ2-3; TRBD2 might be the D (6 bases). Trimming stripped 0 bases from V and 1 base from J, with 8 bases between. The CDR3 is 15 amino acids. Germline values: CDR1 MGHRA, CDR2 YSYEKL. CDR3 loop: CASSQDPSGTDTQYF. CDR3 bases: TGCGCCAGCAGCCAAGATCCTAGCGGCACAGATACGCAGTATTTT.

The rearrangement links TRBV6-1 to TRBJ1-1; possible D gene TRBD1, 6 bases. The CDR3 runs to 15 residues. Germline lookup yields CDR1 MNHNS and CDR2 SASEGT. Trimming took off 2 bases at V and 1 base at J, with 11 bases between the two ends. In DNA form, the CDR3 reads TGTGCCAGCAGTGAATGGGGGGGGCCGAACACTGAAGCTTTCTTT. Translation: CASSEWGGPNTEAFF.

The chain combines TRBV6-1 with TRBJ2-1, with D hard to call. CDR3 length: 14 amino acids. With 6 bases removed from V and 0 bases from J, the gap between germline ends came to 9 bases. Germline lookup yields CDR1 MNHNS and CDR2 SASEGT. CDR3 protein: CASRPYSSYNEQFF. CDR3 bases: TGTGCCAGCAGGCCCTACAGCTCCTACAATGAGCAGTTCTTC.

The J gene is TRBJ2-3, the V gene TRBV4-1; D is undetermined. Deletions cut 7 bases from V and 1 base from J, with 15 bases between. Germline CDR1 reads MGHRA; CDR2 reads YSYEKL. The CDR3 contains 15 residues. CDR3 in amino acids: CASTLTSVGTDTQYF. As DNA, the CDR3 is TGCGCCAGCACCCTTACCAGTGTCGGCACAGATACGCAGTATTTT.

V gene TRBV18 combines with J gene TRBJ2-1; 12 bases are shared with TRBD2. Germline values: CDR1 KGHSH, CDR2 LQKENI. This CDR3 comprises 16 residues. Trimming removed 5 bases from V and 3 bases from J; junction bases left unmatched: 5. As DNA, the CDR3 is TGTGCCAGCTCATCCCGGACTAGCGGGGTCTACAATGAGCAGTTCTTC. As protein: CASSSRTSGVYNEQFF.

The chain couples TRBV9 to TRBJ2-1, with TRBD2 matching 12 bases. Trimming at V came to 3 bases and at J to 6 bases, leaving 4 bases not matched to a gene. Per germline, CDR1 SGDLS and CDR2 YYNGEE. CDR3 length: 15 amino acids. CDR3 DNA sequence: TGTGCCAGCAGCGAACTAGCGGGAGGCCCCAATGAGCAGTTCTTC. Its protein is CASSELAGGPNEQFF. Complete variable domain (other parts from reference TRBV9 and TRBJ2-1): DSGVTQTPKHLITATGQRVTLRCSPRSGDLSVYWYQQSLDQGLQFLIQYYNGEERAKGNILERFSAQQFPDLHSELNLSSLELGDSALYFCASSELAGGPNEQFFGPGTRLTVL.